Listed below are T cell receptor beta chains from one sample, sequenced in a study of radiotherapy plus CTLA-4 blockade in lung cancer. Repertoires were generated with immunoSEQ multiplex PCR, while TCRdb's copy carries only in-frame clones and drops some. The sample shows about 97,000 clones, 60% to 75% of them seen only once. Sample: peripheral blood, taken from a patient treated with radiotherapy plus ipilimumab. The receptors shown here come from a human donor with non-small cell lung cancer who had a partial response to radiotherapy plus ipilimumab. Some clones in this sample may be carry-over from other donors' samples. The CDR3 runs from the conserved cysteine through the conserved F or W. Each record gives: V gene, D gene, clone size, J gene, CDR3 DNA, CDR3 protein. D genes are given only for firm matches. The size of a clone is reported for some rows only, either as once, few or many, or as a class for expanded clones.

>TRBV19|.|.|TRBJ1-3
TGTGCCAGTAGTATAACGACAGGACCCTACTCTGGAAACACCATATATTTT
CASSITTGPYSGNTIYF
>TRBV28|.|.|TRBJ2-7
TGTGCCAGCAGTTCCCCGGGACTGGCCCTCTACGAGCAGTACTTC
CASSSPGLALYEQYF
>TRBV29-1|.|.|TRBJ2-1
TGCAGCGTTGATCCTAGCGGACAGCACAATGAGCAGTTCTTC
CSVDPSGQHNEQFF
>TRBV27|.|.|TRBJ1-1
TGTGCCAGCAGTGCCCCCCATCGGGGGACTGAAGCTTTCTTT
CASSAPHRGTEAFF
>TRBV4-1|.|.|TRBJ2-7
TGCGCCAGCAGCCAAGATAGCTTAAGGGGCGAGCAGTACTTC
CASSQDSLRGEQYF
>TRBV2|.|.|TRBJ1-1
TGTGCCAGCAGTGACAGGATAATGAACACTGAAGCTTTCTTT
CASSDRIMNTEAFF
>TRBV4-1|TRBD1|.|TRBJ2-2
TGCGCCAGCAGCCGGGCAGGGGGCACCGGGGAGCTGTTTTTT
CASSRAGGTGELFF
>TRBV5-4|TRBD2|once|TRBJ2-1
TGTGCCAGCAGCTTCGACCTCGGGAGGGCTCACAATGAGCAGTTCTTC
CASSFDLGRAHNEQFF
>TRBV19|TRBD1|.|TRBJ2-7
TGTGCCAGTAGCCAACTTAGGGGACAGGGGGCGAACGAGCAGTACTTC
CASSQLRGQGANEQYF
>TRBV6-5|.|.|TRBJ1-4
TGTGCCAGCAGTTACATGGCGGGAAATGAAAAACTGCTTTTT
CASSYMAGNEKLLF
>TRBV28|.|.|TRBJ1-3
TGTGCCAGCAGTTCGGGTTGGGTGTCCACCATATATTTT
CASSSGWVSTIYF
>TRBV2|.|once|TRBJ2-2
TGTGCCAGCAGTGCCCGGGCGAACACCGGGGAGCTGTTTTTT
CASSARANTGELFF
>TRBV2|.|.|TRBJ1-6
TGTGCCAGCGGGGCCGGGAGCTCCTATAATTCACCCCTCCACTTT
CASGAGSSYNSPLHF
>TRBV7-2|.|.|TRBJ2-5
TGTGCCAGCAGCTTCCCGGGGGTTGAGACCCAGTACTTC
CASSFPGVETQYF
>TRBV27|TRBD2|.|TRBJ2-1
TGTGCCAGCAGTTTATTTGGGCGCGGGCTAGCGGCGTCCTACAATGAGCAGTTCTTC
CASSLFGRGLAASYNEQFF
>TRBV19|.|few|TRBJ1-4
TGTGCCAGTAAACTTTTAGGGGAGGGAGAAAAACTGTTTTTT
CASKLLGEGEKLFF
>TRBV27|TRBD2|.|TRBJ2-1
TGTGCCAGCAGGCCCAGCGGGAGGGCCTACAATGAGCAGTTCTTC
CASRPSGRAYNEQFF
>TRBV30|.|.|TRBJ1-1
TGTGCCTGGAGTGTGACTTTTAACACTGAAGCTTTCTTT
CAWSVTFNTEAFF
>TRBV7-3|TRBD2|.|TRBJ2-1
TGTGCCAGCAGCGCACGGCGGGAGGGTAACAATGAGCAGTTCTTC
CASSARREGNNEQFF
>TRBV5-4|TRBD1|.|TRBJ1-2
TGTGCCAGCAGCACGGACAGGGGACGAAATGGCTACACCTTC
CASSTDRGRNGYTF
>TRBV7-2|.|.|TRBJ1-2
TGTGCCAGCAGCTTAAGGACGGGACAAGGGGCCTATGGCTACACCTTC
CASSLRTGQGAYGYTF
>TRBV14|TRBD1|.|TRBJ2-7
TGTGCCAGCAGCCCGACAGGGATGCCCTACGAGCAGTACTTC
CASSPTGMPYEQYF
>TRBV2|.|.|TRBJ2-2
TGTGCCAGCAGTGAAGAGGGGGTACCCGGGGAGCTGTTTTTT
CASSEEGVPGELFF
>TRBV7-3|TRBD1|few|TRBJ2-7
TGTGCCAGCAGCCCCTCGGGACAGTACGAGCAGTACTTC
CASSPSGQYEQYF
>TRBV9|.|.|TRBJ2-7
TGTGCCAGCAGCAGAACTCCCGACAGATCCTACGAGCAGTACTTC
CASSRTPDRSYEQYF
>TRBV13|.|.|TRBJ1-6
TGTGCCAGCAGCTCCAGGGGTGGCTCCTATAATTCACCCCTCCACTTT
CASSSRGGSYNSPLHF
>TRBV18|.|.|TRBJ2-7
TGTGCCAGCTCACCACCCCTCGGGGGGCAGTACTTC
CASSPPLGGQYF
>TRBV28|.|once|TRBJ1-2
TGTGCCAGCAGTTTCGGTTCAATACAGGAAAACTATGGCTACACCTTC
CASSFGSIQENYGYTF
>TRBV6-6|.|few|TRBJ1-5
TGTGCCAGCAGCGAGGCGGGGGAGGATCAGCCCCAGCATTTT
CASSEAGEDQPQHF
>TRBV2|.|.|TRBJ2-1
TGTGCCGGGGGGACTCCCTACAATGAGCAGTTCTTC
CAGGTPYNEQFF
>TRBV7-6|.|few|TRBJ2-2
TGTGCCAGCAGCTTGCACCAAGGAGGGGTGAACACCGGGGAGCTGTTTTTT
CASSLHQGGVNTGELFF
>TRBV6-5|TRBD1|once|TRBJ1-1
TGTGCCAGCAGTGAGTTCTTCGGGACAGGTCTGTTT
CASSEFFGTGLF
>TRBV11-2|.|once|TRBJ1-2
TGTGCCAGCAGCAGGGAGGGGGGAGATAATGGCTACACCTTC
CASSREGGDNGYTF
>TRBV7-2|.|once|TRBJ2-3
TGTGCCAGCAGTAGTTATAGCGGATTATACACAGATACGCAGTATTTT
CASSSYSGLYTDTQYF
>TRBV2|.|once|TRBJ1-5
TGTGCCAGCAGCAGGGATCAGGGTCAGCCCCAGCATTTT
CASSRDQGQPQHF
>TRBV9|.|.|TRBJ2-2
TGTGCCAGCAGGCAAACAGGGAACACCGGGGAGCTGTTTTTT
CASRQTGNTGELFF
>TRBV6-1|.|.|TRBJ1-6
TGTGCCAGCAGTGAAGACAGGGTTTGGAATTCACCCCTCCACTTT
CASSEDRVWNSPLHF